This T cell receptor beta chain was recorded in a study of T cell repertoires in cytomegalovirus infection. General study results and limits: The cumulative frequency of public TCR beta families distinguished individuals who carried CMV together with the relevant HLA.

TCRdb reanalysed the reads using MiXCR and keeps one entry per CDR3 protein. This sample carries some 920,000 distinct CDR3 sequences, less than 35% of them seen once, and the ten largest clones take about 14%. A word on this clonotype: The antigen remains unidentified.

The CDR3 spans 16 residues. Germline lookup yields CDR1 SGHVS and CDR2 FNYEAQ. With V trimmed by 1 base and J by 2 bases, 7 bases remained unmatched. This TCR was sampled from a human donor in good health (CMV status not recorded). Some clones in this sample may be carry-over from other donors' samples. This chain connects TRBV7-6 to TRBJ1-1; 7 nucleotides match TRBD1. Sequencing was performed on cultured CD8+ T cells from PBMCs, taken from culture after CMV antigen stimulation. The CDR3 sequence is CASSLEGADYNTEAFF. CDR3 nucleotide sequence: TGTGCCAGCAGCTTAGAGGGGGCAGACTATAACACTGAAGCTTTCTTT.